Below are 12 T cell receptor beta chains sequenced from a single sample in a study of patients and donors after allogeneic stem cell transplantation. TCRdb ran MiXCR on the RT-PCR reads and lists one entry per CDR3 protein. The sample consists of approximately 200,000 distinct CDR3 sequences, roughly two fifths of them appearing once. Material: blood, either unsorted or a sorted T cell fraction (not recorded which). Receptors originate from a human donor who was either an allogeneic HSCT recipient or a stem cell or donor lymphocyte infusion donor (not recorded which). It is not recorded whose cells these are; they may come from a transplant donor.

The V call is TRBV28, the J call TRBJ2-3, with D unresolved. This CDR3 is 13 amino acids long. The V and J ends lost 7 bases and 0 bases respectively, with 8 bases between them. Germline V gene data show CDR1 as MDHEN and CDR2 as SYDVKM. CDR3 sequence reads: CASTDASTDTQYF. The CDR3 nucleotides are TGTGCCAGCACGGACGCTAGCACAGATACGCAGTATTTT.

This chain connects TRBV5-1 to TRBJ2-7; 7 bases match TRBD1. Trimming took 3 bases from V and 4 from J; bases not matched to a gene: 10. The CDR3 has 15 residues. The germline CDR1 and CDR2 sequences are SGHRS and YFSETQ. CDR3 amino acids: CASSSLGQAQYEQYF. In DNA form, the CDR3 reads TGCGCCAGCAGCTCACTCGGACAGGCCCAATACGAGCAGTACTTC.

This sequence joins TRBV20-1 and TRBJ2-3, with D perhaps TRBD2 (6 bases). This CDR3 comprises 14 residues. The germline gives CDR1 DFQATT, CDR2 SNEGSKA (reference sequence). Deletions cut 6 bases from V and 0 bases from J, with 13 bases between. The CDR3 region is CSAPHRGSTDTQYF. The CDR3 bases are TGCAGTGCCCCCCACCGGGGGAGCACAGATACGCAGTATTTT.

The chain carries TRBV27 and TRBJ2-7; D may be TRBD1 (5 bases). The germline gives CDR1 MNHEY, CDR2 SMNVEV (reference sequence). This CDR3 has 15 amino acids. Trimming pared 6 bases from V and 0 bases from J, leaving 15 bases between. CDR3 sequence: CASRPDSFYSYEQYF. CDR3 bases: TGTGCCAGCAGACCAGACAGCTTTTACTCCTACGAGCAGTACTTC.

This clonotype was counted a single time. This chain joins TRBV7-8 and TRBJ2-5; 7 bases align to TRBD2. The CDR3 runs 13 residues. With 3 bases clipped from V and 4 bases from J, the junction kept 2 bases outside the gene matches. Looked up from germline, CDR1 is SGHVS and CDR2 is FQNEAQ. The CDR3 region is CASSFSSGETQYF. CDR3 bases: TGTGCCAGCAGCTTTTCTAGCGGAGAGACCCAGTACTTC.

CDR3 in DNA: TGCGCCAGCAGCTCTATCAGGGGTAAACAGACCCAGTACTTC. Encoded protein: CASSSIRGKQTQYF. The V call is TRBV5-1, the J call TRBJ2-5, with D possibly being TRBD1 (6 bases). Germline V gene data show CDR1 as SGHRS and CDR2 as YFSETQ. The V end was cut by 3 bases, the J end by 6 bases, with 15 bases between. The CDR3 is made up of 14 amino acids. Full variable domain (remainder filled in from reference TRBV5-1 and TRBJ2-5): KAGVTQTPRYLIKTRGQQVTLSCSPISGHRSVSWYQQTPGQGLQFLFEYFSETQRNKGNFPGRFSGRQFSNSRSEMNVSTLELGDSALYLCASSSIRGKQTQYFGPGTRLLVL.

This clonotype was detected only a few times. V is TRBV29-1 and J is TRBJ2-3; tentative D call: TRBD1 (5 bases). From germline, CDR1 is SQVTM and CDR2 ANQGSEA. With 7 bases removed from V and 0 bases from J, the gap between germline ends came to 8 bases. CDR3 length: 12 amino acids. The DNA of the CDR3 is TGCAGCGCCGACAGAAGCACAGATACGCAGTATTTT. This translates into CSADRSTDTQYF.

The chain combines TRBV10-3 with TRBJ1-3; D remains ambiguous. The CDR3 contains 13 residues. Per germline, CDR1 ENHRY and CDR2 SYGVKD. V was trimmed by 0 bases and J by 4 bases, leaving 4 bases between them. CDR3 residues: CAISESRGNTIYF. The CDR3 DNA reads as TGTGCCATCAGTGAGTCGAGAGGAAACACCATATATTTT.

About this clonotype: Its ends do not fully match the called genes, so a read error is possible. The chain combines TRBV4-1 with TRBJ2-4, with 14 bases matching TRBD2. Germline-derived CDR1 and CDR2 are MGHRA and YSYEKL. CDR3 length equals 20 residues. The chain's CDR3 is CAGSQEGLAGGLRAKNIQYF. The DNA for the CDR3 is TGCGCCGGCAGCCAAGAAGGACTAGCGGGGGGCCTCCGGGCCAAAAACATTCAGTACTTC.

The count of this clonotype is one. The CDR3 DNA follows: TGTGCCAGCAGGGCAACTCCGGGACAGGGAGGCGAGCAGTACTTC. The encoded protein is CASRATPGQGGEQYF. J is TRBJ2-7 and V is TRBV28, with 9 bases fitting TRBD1. The CDR3 is made up of 15 amino acids. Germline V gene sequence: CDR1 MDHEN, CDR2 SYDVKM. Losses at the gene ends were 6 bases for V and 6 bases for J; bases not matched to a gene: 12.

The sample holds one count of this clonotype. The gene calls are TRBV12-3 or TRBV12-4 and TRBJ1-6; D is ambiguous. The CDR3 totals 12 residues. V was trimmed by 3 bases and J by 8 bases, leaving 5 bases between them. For the CDR3, the DNA is TGTGCCAGCAGTTTCGGCGATTCACCCCTCCACTTT. It is translated as CASSFGDSPLHF.

A few counts support this clonotype. The V call is TRBV10-2, the J call TRBJ1-6; 9 bases line up with TRBD1. The V and J ends lost 0 bases and 1 base, in that order; junction bases with no gene match: 1. The germline V gene has CDR1 WSHSY and CDR2 SAAADI. The CDR3 consists of 17 residues. CDR3 in amino acids: CASSESTGGSYNSPLHF. CDR3 nucleotide sequence: TGCGCCAGCAGTGAGTCGACAGGGGGATCCTATAATTCACCCCTCCACTTT.